The 19 T cell receptor beta chains listed next were all sequenced from one sample in a study of blood T cell repertoires in COVID-19. Clones were sequenced by immunoSEQ multiplex PCR, and TCRdb holds only the in-frame ones, with some missing. The sample holds tens of thousands of clones, 70% to 90% seen once. Sequencing was done on a sample of peripheral blood. The receptors here all came from a human donor in a cohort sampled during active COVID-19.

The chain carries TRBV5-4 and TRBJ1-1; D remains ambiguous. V was pared by 3 bases and J by 5 bases, with 11 bases between. The CDR3 contains 13 residues. Germline CDR1 reads SGHNT; CDR2 reads YYREEE (reference sequence). CDR3 sequence: CASSSPRRTEAFF. The DNA for the CDR3 is TGTGCCAGCAGCTCCCCGCGGCGGACTGAAGCTTTCTTT.

A note on this clone: In the same sample, other DNA sequences code for this CDR3. The rearrangement links TRBV14 to TRBJ1-5; 7 bases agree with TRBD1. This CDR3 region has 14 residues. Germline V CDR1 and CDR2: SGHDN, FVKESK. The J segment lost 4 bases and the V segment lost 3 bases, leaving 3 bases of the junction unmatched. The CDR3 region is CASSQSGGNQPQHF. As DNA, the CDR3 is TGTGCCAGCAGCCAGTCAGGGGGGAATCAGCCCCAGCATTTT.

The table lists this clone with a count of one. J is TRBJ1-1 and V is TRBV6-5; 7 nucleotides line up with TRBD1. V lost 0 bases to trimming and J lost 4 bases; unmatched junction nucleotides: 5. Germline CDR1 and CDR2: MNHEY and SVGAGI. The CDR3 loop spans 15 amino acids. The CDR3 DNA reads TGTGCCAGCAGTTACTCGAAAGGGGGCAGCACTGAAGCTTTCTTT. It specifies CASSYSKGGSTEAFF.

The CDR3, as DNA: TGTGCCACCAGTGATAGCCTGGACAGGGCCAAAAACATTCAGTACTTC. It yields the protein CATSDSLDRAKNIQYF. The rearrangement links TRBV24-1 to TRBJ2-4; 7 nucleotides align to TRBD1. V trimming: 3 bases; J trimming: 1 base; junction bases outside the gene matches: 5. Per the germline V gene, CDR1 is KGHDR and CDR2 is SFDVKD. This CDR3 is built from 16 residues.

This clone was observed a single time. The V and J genes are TRBV18 and TRBJ1-1, with D uncertain. The germline V and J ends were trimmed by 6 bases and 8 bases, with 13 bases remaining between them. CDR1 is KGHSH, CDR2 LQKENI, per germline. This CDR3 contains 12 residues. CDR3 loop: CASSPNEVEAFF. CDR3 sequence (DNA): TGTGCCAGCTCGCCGAACGAGGTAGAAGCTTTCTTT.

The CDR3 DNA reads as TGTGCCAGTAGTGCTGCCGGGGGCGAGCAGTACTTC. Protein sequence: CASSAAGGEQYF. This chain uses TRBV19 with TRBJ2-7, with D possibly being TRBD2 (6 bases). V gave up 5 bases and J gave up 6 bases, with 11 bases separating them. CDR3 length: 12 amino acids. Germline lookup yields CDR1 LNHDA and CDR2 SQIVND (reference sequence). The variable domain in full, with the rest retrieved from reference TRBV19 and TRBJ2-7, is DGGITQSPKYLFRKEGQNVTLSCEQNLNHDAMYWYRQDPGQGLRLIYYSQIVNDFQKGDIAEGYSVSREKKESFPLTVTSAQKNPTAFYLCASSAAGGEQYFGPGTRLTVT.

The chain couples TRBV5-5 to TRBJ2-3, with 7 bases lining up with TRBD1. This CDR3 has 16 amino acids. From germline, CDR1 is SGHKS and CDR2 YYEKEE (reference sequence). J was trimmed by 2 bases and V by 1 base; bases with no gene match: 7. CDR3 residues: CASSLYQGQLTDTQYF. The CDR3 nucleotides read TGTGCCAGCAGCTTGTACCAGGGACAGCTCACAGATACGCAGTATTTT.

The chain is built from TRBV27 and TRBJ2-7; 10 nucleotides agree with TRBD2. V was clipped by 5 bases and J by 3 bases; unmatched bases: 7. This CDR3 contains 15 residues. Germline loops: CDR1 MNHEY, CDR2 SMNVEV (reference sequence). DNA for the CDR3: TGTGCCAGCAGTCCACTAGCGGGATTATTCTACGAGCAGTACTTC. Amino acid sequence: CASSPLAGLFYEQYF.

This clone was seen a single time. The chain joins TRBV7-2 to TRBJ1-1, with D possibly matching TRBD1 (5 bases). The V and J ends lost 8 bases and 0 bases respectively, with 16 bases between them. CDR3 size: 15 residues. Germline V gene sequence: CDR1 SGHTA, CDR2 FQGNSA. The CDR3 region has the DNA TGTGCCAGCCGGCCAGCGGGGGGGATGAACACTGAAGCTTTCTTT. Translation: CASRPAGGMNTEAFF. The entire variable domain, with the rest obtained from reference TRBV7-2 and TRBJ1-1, is as follows: GAGVSQSPSNKVTEKGKDVELRCDPISGHTALYWYRQSLGQGLEFLIYFQGNSAPDKSGLPSDRFSAERTGGSVSTLTIQRTQQEDSAVYLCASRPAGGMNTEAFFGQGTRLTVV.

V is TRBV20-1 and J is TRBJ2-7; 8 bases line up with TRBD1. CDR1 DFQATT and CDR2 SNEGSKA come from the germline V gene (reference sequence). V was pared by 3 bases and J by 3 bases, with 4 bases of the junction left unmatched. CDR3 size: 13 residues. Here the CDR3 DNA reads TGCAGTGCTAGTGGACAGGGAGTCTACGAGCAGTACTTC. This gives the protein CSASGQGVYEQYF.

The chain is built from TRBV7-2 and TRBJ2-7; the match to TRBD2 covers 8 bases. CDR1 and CDR2 (germline): SGHTA, FQGNSA. V lost 3 bases, J lost 4 bases, and 11 bases stayed unmatched. The CDR3 consists of 16 residues. CDR3 DNA: TGTGCCAGCAGCTTTGGCTATGGCCGCGGGGGGTACGAGCAGTACTTC. Its translation is CASSFGYGRGGYEQYF.

This rearrangement joins TRBV10-3 to TRBJ2-3; 12 nucleotides match TRBD2. Germline V gene data show CDR1 as ENHRY and CDR2 as SYGVKD. This CDR3 spans 14 amino acids. With 9 bases clipped from V and 2 bases from J, the junction kept 3 bases outside the gene matches. The CDR3: CAIRTSGNTDTQYF. In DNA, the CDR3 is TGTGCCATACGGACTAGCGGGAACACAGATACGCAGTATTTT.

Of note for this clone: The sample holds other DNA sequences that translate to the same CDR3. Written as DNA, the CDR3 is TGTGCCACCAGTGATCCCCGACAGGGGAATCAGCCCCAGCATTTT. Translating it yields CATSDPRQGNQPQHF. The chain combines TRBV24-1 with TRBJ1-5; TRBD1 agrees at 8 bases. The CDR3 is 15 amino acids. V was pared by 3 bases and J by 4 bases, with 4 bases of the junction left unmatched. CDR1 and CDR2 (germline): KGHDR, SFDVKD.

In this sample, this clone turned up many times. The gene calls are TRBV11-2 and TRBJ1-2, with D uncertain. This CDR3 has 14 residues. Per germline, CDR1 SGHAT and CDR2 FQNNGV. V was shortened by 2 bases and J by 4 bases, with 11 bases between the two germline ends. CDR3 bases: TGTGCCAGCAGCTTAAACCCAGGTCCCTATGGCTACACCTTC. This encodes CASSLNPGPYGYTF.

V is TRBV18 and J is TRBJ2-7; tentative D call: TRBD1 (5 bases). The CDR3 spans 16 residues. V was trimmed by 2 bases and J by 0 bases, leaving 14 bases between them. Germline V lookup: CDR1 KGHSH, CDR2 LQKENI. CDR3 sequence: CASSPNTGSLSYEQYF. Written as DNA, the CDR3 is TGTGCCAGCTCACCAAATACAGGTTCCCTCTCCTACGAGCAGTACTTC.

This chain joins TRBV6-6 and TRBJ2-7; the D gene is possibly TRBD2 (6 bases). The germline CDR1 and CDR2 sequences are MNHNY and SVGAGI (reference sequence). This CDR3 has 13 residues. V was shortened by 4 bases and J by 7 bases, with 14 bases between the two germline ends. The CDR3 bases are TGTGCCAGCAGTTTTCGGGACTCGGGGGAGCAGTACTTC. This gives the protein CASSFRDSGEQYF.

This rearrangement joins TRBV6-5 to TRBJ2-7; TRBD1 matches 8 bases. The CDR3 is 15 amino acids. Germline V gene lookup returns CDR1 MNHEY and CDR2 SVGAGI. The trim removed 6 bases at V and 6 bases at J, leaving 13 bases unmatched. The DNA of the CDR3 is TGTGCCAGCAGATGTACAGGGGGTGGTTGTCTCGAGCAGTACTTC. This translates into CASRCTGGGCLEQYF.

This chain joins TRBV11-3 and TRBJ2-7; TRBD2 matches at 7 bases. The CDR3 spans 15 residues. From germline, CDR1 is SGHNT and CDR2 YENEEA. V trimming: 5 bases; J trimming: 0 bases; junction bases outside the gene matches: 7. The CDR3 DNA sequence: TGTGCCAGCAGCGGGGGAGGGACGGACTCCTACGAGCAGTACTTC. This gives the protein CASSGGGTDSYEQYF. Full variable domain (rest looked up from reference TRBV11-3 and TRBJ2-7): EAGVVQSPRYKIIEKKQPVAFWCNPISGHNTLYWYLQNLGQGPELLIRYENEEAVDDSQLPKDRFSAERLKGVDSTLKIQPAELGDSAVYLCASSGGGTDSYEQYFGPGTRLTVT.

V usage is TRBV4-1 and J usage is TRBJ2-7; TRBD2 agrees at 10 bases. Trimming cost V 0 bases and J 2 bases; bases outside gene matches: 4. Germline V gene sequence: CDR1 MGHRA, CDR2 YSYEKL. The CDR3 totals 16 residues. The CDR3 DNA is TGCGCCAGCAGCCAAGATGGGCTAGCGGGAGCCTACGAGCAGTACTTC. This sequence encodes CASSQDGLAGAYEQYF.